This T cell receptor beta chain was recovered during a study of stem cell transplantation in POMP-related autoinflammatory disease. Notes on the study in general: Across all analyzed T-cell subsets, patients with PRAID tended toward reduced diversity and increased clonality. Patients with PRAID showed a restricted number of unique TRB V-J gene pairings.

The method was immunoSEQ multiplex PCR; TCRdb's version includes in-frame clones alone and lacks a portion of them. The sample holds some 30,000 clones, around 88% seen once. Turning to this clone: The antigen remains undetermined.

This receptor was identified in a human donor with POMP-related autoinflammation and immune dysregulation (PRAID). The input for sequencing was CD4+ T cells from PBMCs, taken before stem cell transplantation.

The CDR3 spells CASSSLAGQGLYEQYF. For the CDR3, the DNA is TGTGCCAGCAGTTCCCTGGCGGGACAGGGACTCTACGAGCAGTACTTC. The chain uses TRBV6-5 and TRBJ2-7; 9 bases align to TRBD1. This CDR3 is built from 16 residues. Germline-derived CDR1 and CDR2 are MNHEY and SVGAGI. V lost 4 bases and J lost 3; bases outside the gene matches: 10.